This T cell receptor beta chain came from a study of read filtering for tumor transcriptome and immune sequencing. Study as a whole: Whole-transcriptome libraries were prepared after DNase treatment. Study outcomes and limitations: The sorted CD138-negative fraction was a mixed bone marrow immune population, not purified T cells. Single-read clonotypes: 80% to 90% of IR-seq clonotypes (around 3.4% of reads), roughly 70% of RNA-seq clonotypes (approximately 45% of reads).

Comment on this clonotype: What it binds is unknown.

This library used approximately 390 ng RNA and molecular barcoded adaptors spanning alpha/delta and beta/gamma chains. TCRdb re-called the reads through MiXCR, storing one row per CDR3 protein. The sample has under 80,000 distinct CDR3 sequences; roughly 19% are singletons. CDR3 length: 18 amino acids. V was cut by 4 bases and J by 2 bases, with 23 bases left in between. Germline loops: CDR1 SGHNT, CDR2 YYREEE (reference sequence). The TCR sequence derives from a donor at least 40 years old with multiple myeloma. The chain employs TRBV5-4 and TRBJ2-3; D possibly uses TRBD1 or TRBD2 (5 bases each). Sequencing input: a population of CD138-negative cells sorted from bone marrow. The CDR3 sequence: CASSRLGRATGITDTQYF. CDR3 bases: TGTGCCAGCAGCCGATTAGGGAGAGCTACAGGTATCACAGATACGCAGTATTTT.